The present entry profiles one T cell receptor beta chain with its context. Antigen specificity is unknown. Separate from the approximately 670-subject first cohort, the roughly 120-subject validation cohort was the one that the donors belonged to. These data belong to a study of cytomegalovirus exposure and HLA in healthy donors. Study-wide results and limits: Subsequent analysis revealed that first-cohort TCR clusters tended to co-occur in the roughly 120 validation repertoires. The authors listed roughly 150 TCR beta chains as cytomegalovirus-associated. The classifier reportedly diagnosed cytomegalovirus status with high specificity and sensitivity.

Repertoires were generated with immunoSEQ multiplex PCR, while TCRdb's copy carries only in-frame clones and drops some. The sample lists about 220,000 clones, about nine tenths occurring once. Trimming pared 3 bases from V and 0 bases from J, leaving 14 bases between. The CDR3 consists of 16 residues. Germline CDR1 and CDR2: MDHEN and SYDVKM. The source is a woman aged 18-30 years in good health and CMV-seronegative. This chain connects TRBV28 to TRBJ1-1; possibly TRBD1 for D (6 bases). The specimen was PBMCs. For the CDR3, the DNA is TGTGCCAGCAGTTTCCCGATGACAGGCTTGAACACTGAAGCTTTCTTT. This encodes CASSFPMTGLNTEAFF.